Following are 14 T cell receptor beta chains from one sample sequenced in a study of blood T cell repertoires in COVID-19 (dated by TCRdb to about 2020). Receptors were amplified or captured by the immunoSEQ multiplex PCR assay. TCRdb obtained this table from immuneACCESS and retained in-frame rearrangements with V and J assigned. These tables miss some clones; where compared with another copy, unresolved V genes account for less than half of the shortfall, and the remainder is unexplained. In all, the sample holds fewer than 200,000 clones, and around 88% of those were seen once. About 3.6% of the sample lies in the top ten. The sample taken for sequencing was PBMCs or T cells enriched from blood (not recorded which). The receptors come from a woman between 45 and 60 years old in a cohort exposed to, infected with or recovered from COVID-19 (not recorded which).

The chain combines TRBV6-5 with TRBJ1-5, with a tentative D call TRBD1 (6 bases). Germline V gives CDR1 MNHEY, CDR2 SVGAGI. The CDR3 extends over 15 amino acids. V lost 6 bases and J 5 bases, leaving 17 bases between the germline ends. The CDR3 protein is CASRDTGGWYQPQHF. The CDR3 DNA reads as TGTGCCAGCAGAGACACGGGGGGCTGGTATCAGCCCCAGCATTTT.

The V gene is TRBV15, the J gene TRBJ2-2; TRBD2 matches 9 bases. This CDR3 contains 16 residues. The V gene's germline CDR1 is LNHNV and CDR2 YYDKDF (reference sequence). With V trimmed by 0 bases and J by 4 bases, 3 bases remained unmatched. This chain's CDR3 is CATSREGGRATGELFF. In DNA form, the CDR3 reads TGTGCCACCAGCAGAGAGGGCGGGAGGGCCACCGGGGAGCTGTTTTTT. The full variable domain, in which reference TRBV15 and TRBJ2-2 provide the parts outside the CDR3, is DAMVIQNPRYQVTQFGKPVTLSCSQTLNHNVMYWYQQKSSQAPKLLFHYYDKDFNNEADTPDNFQSRRPNTSFCFLDIRSPGLGDTAMYLCATSREGGRATGELFFGEGSRLTVL.

This rearrangement joins TRBV9 to TRBJ1-2, with a possible D match to TRBD1 (5 bases). The CDR3 length is 14 residues. The V and J ends lost 1 base and 6 bases respectively, with 13 bases between them. Germline V gives CDR1 SGDLS, CDR2 YYNGEE. In DNA, the CDR3 is TGTGCCAGCAGCGTATTGGGGGGAAGCCATGGCTACACCTTC. Amino acids: CASSVLGGSHGYTF.

The chain recombines TRBV7-9 with TRBJ2-3; D call uncertain. Trimming left V 1 base short and J 6 bases short, with 5 bases between. In germline, CDR1 is SEHNR, CDR2 FQNEAQ (reference sequence). CDR3 size: 12 residues. CDR3: CASSLVGDTQYF. The CDR3 coding sequence is TGTGCCAGCAGCTTAGTCGGGGATACGCAGTATTTT.

V usage is TRBV28 and J usage is TRBJ1-5; a possible D gene is TRBD1 (5 bases). V dropped 1 base and J dropped 7 bases, with 11 bases sitting between them. This CDR3 comprises 14 residues. The germline V gene has CDR1 MDHEN and CDR2 SYDVKM. The CDR3 region is CASSLSHRGQPQHF. The DNA for the CDR3 is TGTGCCAGCAGTTTATCTCATCGGGGGCAGCCCCAGCATTTT.

The chain links TRBV9 to TRBJ2-2, with 10 bases aligning to TRBD2. The junction had 6 bases not matched to a gene; V was cut back by 3 bases and J by 7 bases. CDR3 length: 15 amino acids. Germline values: CDR1 SGDLS, CDR2 YYNGEE. DNA of the CDR3: TGTGCCAGCAGCGCGGGACTAGCGTACGGCGGGGAGCTGTTTTTT. It encodes CASSAGLAYGGELFF.

The CDR3 sequence is CASSFREGDEQYF. The DNA of the CDR3 is TGTGCCAGCAGTTTCAGGGAAGGGGACGAGCAGTACTTC. The gene calls are TRBV27 and TRBJ2-7; TRBD1 is a possible D gene (5 bases). V was cut by 3 bases and J by 5 bases, with 11 bases left in between. Germline CDR1 is MNHEY and CDR2 is SMNVEV (reference sequence). The CDR3 has 13 amino acids.

The J gene is TRBJ2-3, the V gene TRBV2, with 7 bases that match TRBD2. The CDR3 has 14 amino acids. V was pared by 8 bases and J by 2 bases, with 7 bases of the junction left unmatched. CDR1 is SNHLY, CDR2 FYNNEI, per germline. CDR3 in DNA: TGTGCCAGCCATGTGAGCGGGACCACAGATACGCAGTATTTT. It encodes CASHVSGTTDTQYF.

The chain employs TRBV3-1 (or the pseudogene TRBV3-2) and TRBJ2-7; 7 bases are a match to TRBD1. This CDR3 spans 14 amino acids. Germline CDR1 reads LGHDT; CDR2 reads YNNKEL (reference sequence). J was trimmed by 0 bases and V by 7 bases; bases with no gene match: 6. The CDR3 region has the DNA TGTGCCAGCACTCCGGGACAGAGCTCCTACGAGCAGTACTTC. This translates into CASTPGQSSYEQYF.

The chain has TRBV5-8 and TRBJ1-3; D gene unclear. Germline CDR1 SGHTS, CDR2 YDEGEE. Trimming took off 5 bases at V and 0 bases at J, with 12 bases between the two ends. The CDR3 has 15 amino acids. The CDR3 sequence: CASRITSSSGNTIYF. Written as DNA, the CDR3 is TGTGCCAGCAGAATAACATCTAGCTCTGGAAACACCATATATTTT. The entire variable domain, with the rest obtained from reference TRBV5-8 and TRBJ1-3, is as follows: EAGVTQSPTHLIKTRGQQATLRCSPISGHTSVYWYQQALGLGLQFLLWYDEGEERNRGNFPPRFSGRQFPNYSSELNVNALELEDSALYLCASRITSSSGNTIYFGEGSWLTVV.

The V and J genes are TRBV9 and TRBJ2-1; D may be TRBD2 (6 bases). V dropped 4 bases and J dropped 3 bases, with 20 bases sitting between them. Germline V CDR1 and CDR2: SGDLS, YYNGEE. The CDR3 length is 17 residues. The CDR3 loop is CASSPRSHPGGYNEQFF. As DNA, the CDR3 is TGTGCCAGCAGCCCCCGGTCCCACCCCGGGGGCTACAATGAGCAGTTCTTC.

The chain uses TRBV4-3 and TRBJ1-1; 7 bases line up with TRBD1. Germline-derived CDR1 and CDR2 are LGHNA and YSLEER. Unmatched junction bases numbered 8, after V lost 1 base and J lost 3 bases. The CDR3 covers 16 residues. The CDR3 nucleotides read TGCGCCAGCAGCCAAGCCTTGAACAGGGGCTACACTGAAGCTTTCTTT. Its protein product is CASSQALNRGYTEAFF.

The chain is built from TRBV6-5 and TRBJ2-7; D is unclear. The germline CDR1 and CDR2 sequences are MNHEY and SVGAGI. There are 15 residues in the CDR3. Trimming stripped 6 bases from V and 6 bases from J, with 21 bases between. Here the CDR3 DNA reads TGTGCCAGCAGAACTCGTGGCGCCACAGCCTCCGAGCAGTACTTC. Translation: CASRTRGATASEQYF.

There are a few counts of this clone. The chain combines TRBV5-6 with TRBJ2-2, with 11 bases aligning to TRBD1. Germline CDR1 and CDR2: SGHDT and YYEEEE. The CDR3 loop spans 14 amino acids. The ends lost 8 bases at V and 4 bases at J; junction bases unmatched: 4. The CDR3 bases are TGTGCCAGTCAGGACAGGGGGCGCACCGGGGAGCTGTTTTTT. Amino acid sequence: CASQDRGRTGELFF.